This record concerns one TCR beta chain sequence. As processed by the authors: By means of reference gene primer amplification, nucleated cell counts were estimated. Method: immunoSEQ multiplex PCR; TCRdb's copy keeps in-frame clones and lacks some. V and J calls plus clone size are reproduced from that table; the DNA served to infer D and trimming. Seen here are 410,000 or so clones, 89% observed once, and the top ten hold around 1.5%. These data originate in a study of blood T cell repertoires in COVID-19. Study in general: The analysed material was cDNA or gDNA that came from T cells, B-cell-depleted T cells, or PBMCs.

The CDR3 loop spans 19 amino acids. Trimming removed 1 base from V and 4 bases from J; junction bases left unmatched: 13. Per the germline V gene, CDR1 is SEHNR and CDR2 is FQNEAQ (reference sequence). The chain links TRBV7-9 to TRBJ2-1; 10 positions agree with TRBD2. This clonotype originated in a woman in her 40s with COVID-19, enrolled during active disease. Sequencing used peripheral blood. The CDR3 sequence is CASSLGGLAGELGYNEQFF. CDR3 nucleotides: TGTGCCAGCAGCTTAGGTGGGCTAGCGGGAGAGCTCGGGTACAATGAGCAGTTCTTC.